A single sample is the source of the 2 T cell receptor beta chains below, sequenced in a study of CD8+CD57+ T cells in acquired aplastic anemia. Genomic DNA, serving as template, underwent TCR beta VDJ and CDR3 profiling. TCRdb passed the reads through MiXCR, listing each CDR3 protein once. The sample yields 300,000 or so distinct CDR3 sequences, 55% to 60% seen once. Source material: sorted CD4+, CD8+, or CD8+CD57+ T cells (not recorded which) from PBMCs. The origin of the receptors is a human donor with severe aplastic anemia or a healthy control (not recorded which).

This clonotype was counted a few times. The chain's CDR3 is CASSETGPAVDTQYF. The CDR3 DNA is TGTGCCAGCAGTGAGACGGGCCCCGCGGTAGATACGCAGTATTTT. The chain uses TRBV2 and TRBJ2-3; D gene unclear. Trimming removed 3 bases at V and 5 bases at J, with 15 bases between. The CDR3 has 15 residues. CDR1 is SNHLY, CDR2 FYNNEI, per germline.

V gene TRBV25-1 combines with J gene TRBJ1-2, with D possibly TRBD1 on 6 matching bases. Germline-derived CDR1 and CDR2 are MGHDK and SYGVNS. Trimming removed 8 bases from V and 1 base from J, with 17 bases in between. CDR3 length equals 15 residues. CDR3 DNA: TGTGCCAGCCGTCCAGGGACAAATTTTAACTATGGCTACACCTTC. It codes for CASRPGTNFNYGYTF.